This T cell receptor (beta chain) was recovered during a study of T-cell memory formation after mild COVID-19. Whole-study context: There were largely donor-specific TCR clusters. Points from the study as a whole: Day 15 to 85 contracting clones showed balanced CD4/CD8; day 15 to 37 expanders favored CD4+. SARS-CoV-2 specificity was not confirmed for second-wave clones peaking on day 37. Most CD4+ clones that shrank were in CM and EM, while CD8+ ones turned up in EMRA.

This clonotype was picked up a small number of times. Its antigen is still unknown. MiXCR, run by TCRdb on the 5' RACE reads, gives a single entry per CDR3 protein. Here the sample spans approximately 570,000 distinct CDR3 sequences, around 17% being singletons. The CDR3 loop spans 13 amino acids. V dropped 2 bases and J dropped 12; count of bases not matched to a gene: 4. The V gene's germline CDR1 is LNHNV and CDR2 YYDKDF (reference sequence). The V gene is TRBV15, the J gene TRBJ2-1; TRBD2 aligns across 10 bases. This clonotype was obtained from an adult woman who had mild COVID-19 (a few samples of this study predate the infection). Cell type and time point are not known. The sample consisted of PBMCs or a T cell subset sorted from them (not recorded which). CDR3 bases: TGTGCCACCAGCAGACTAGCGGGAGACAGGCAGTTCTTC. Translation: CATSRLAGDRQFF.